Detailed here is one TCR beta chain. Indicated time point: after dendritic cell vaccination, including at tumor progression/relapse. Data came from immunoSEQ multiplex PCR; TCRdb stores just in-frame clones and leaves some out. The table lists about 50,000 clones, more than 75% of them singletons. The data are from a study of glioma-infiltrating T cells after dendritic cell vaccination. As for the study in general: Treatment, given 2003 to 2012, was autologous tumor lysate-pulsed dendritic cell vaccination.

The CDR3 is 16 amino acids. Per germline, CDR1 KGHSH and CDR2 LQKENI. Unmatched junction bases numbered 3, after V lost 0 bases and J lost 1 base. This material consisted of blood, taken after dendritic cell vaccination. This sequence originates from a human donor with glioblastoma. The chain has TRBV18 and TRBJ1-5, with 7 positions matching TRBD1. The CDR3 DNA follows: TGTGCCAGCTCACCACCGGGGGGACAGAGCAATCAGCCCCAGCATTTT. The encoded protein is CASSPPGGQSNQPQHF.